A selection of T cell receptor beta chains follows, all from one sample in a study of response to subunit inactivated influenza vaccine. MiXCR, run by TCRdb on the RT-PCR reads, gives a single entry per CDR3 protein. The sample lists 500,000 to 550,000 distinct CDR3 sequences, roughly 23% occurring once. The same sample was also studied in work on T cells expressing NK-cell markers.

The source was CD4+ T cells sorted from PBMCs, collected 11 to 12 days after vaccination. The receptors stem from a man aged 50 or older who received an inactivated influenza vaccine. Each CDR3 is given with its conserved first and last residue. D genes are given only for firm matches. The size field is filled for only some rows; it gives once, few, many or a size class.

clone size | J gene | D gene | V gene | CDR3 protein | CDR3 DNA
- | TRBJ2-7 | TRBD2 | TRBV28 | CASSESPGLGAISYEQYF | TGTGCCAGCAGTGAGAGCCCGGGACTAGGCGCAATCTCCTACGAGCAGTACTTC
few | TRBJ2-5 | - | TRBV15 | CATSRPGSETQYF | TGTGCCACCAGTCGACCAGGATCGGAGACCCAGTACTTC
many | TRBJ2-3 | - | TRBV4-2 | CASSQEGDSTDTQYF | TGTGCCAGCAGCCAAGAAGGCGACAGCACAGATACGCAGTATTTT
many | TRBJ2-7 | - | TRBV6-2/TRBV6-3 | CASSYLGQSEEQYF | TGTGCCAGCAGTTATCTAGGACAGTCCGAAGAGCAGTACTTC
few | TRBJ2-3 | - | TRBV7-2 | CASSLGAFGGAGDTQYF | TGTGCCAGCAGCTTAGGTGCTTTTGGCGGGGCGGGAGATACGCAGTATTTT
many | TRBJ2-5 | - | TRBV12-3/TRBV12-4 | CASRHPRDLQETQYF | TGTGCCAGCAGGCACCCCCGGGACTTACAAGAGACCCAGTACTTC
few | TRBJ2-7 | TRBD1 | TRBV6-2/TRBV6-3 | CASSQDRGLYEQYF | TGTGCCAGCAGTCAGGACAGGGGGCTATACGAGCAGTACTTC
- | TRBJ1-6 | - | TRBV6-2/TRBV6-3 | CASKSSHNSPLHF | TGTGCCAGCAAGTCCTCTCATAATTCACCCCTCCACTTT
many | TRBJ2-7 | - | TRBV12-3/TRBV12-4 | CASSLSGRPGSPNEQYF | TGTGCCAGCAGTTTATCCGGCCGACCGGGGAGCCCCAACGAGCAGTACTTC
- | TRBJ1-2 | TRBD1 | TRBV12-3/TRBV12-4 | CASSLGGQGGGYTF | TGTGCCAGCAGTTTAGGGGGACAGGGAGGCGGCTACACCTTC
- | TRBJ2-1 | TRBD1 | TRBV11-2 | CASSSKGGGQGGTYNEQFF | TGTGCCAGCAGCTCGAAGGGGGGTGGACAGGGAGGAACCTACAATGAGCAGTTCTTC
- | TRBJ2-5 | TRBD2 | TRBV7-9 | CASSPSRAGVETQYF | TGTGCCAGCAGCCCATCGAGGGCGGGGGTAGAGACCCAGTACTTC
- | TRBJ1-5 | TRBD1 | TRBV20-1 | CSAYITGGNQPQHF | TGCAGTGCCTACATTACAGGGGGCAATCAGCCCCAGCATTTT
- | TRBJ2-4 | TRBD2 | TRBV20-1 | CSAGSGSFGKNIQYF | TGCAGTGCCGGAAGCGGGAGTTTCGGCAAAAACATTCAGTACTTC
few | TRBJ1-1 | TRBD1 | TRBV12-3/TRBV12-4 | CASSLEGQGLTEAFF | TGTGCCAGCAGTTTAGAGGGACAGGGGCTCACTGAAGCTTTCTTT
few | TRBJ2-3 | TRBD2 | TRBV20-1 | CSALPGTSVTDTQYF | TGCAGTGCCCTACCCGGGACTAGCGTCACAGATACGCAGTATTTT
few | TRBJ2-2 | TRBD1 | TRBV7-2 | CASSSNRQGITGELFF | TGTGCCAGCAGCTCGAACCGACAGGGAATCACCGGGGAGCTGTTTTTT
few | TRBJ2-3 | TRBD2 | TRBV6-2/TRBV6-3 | CATLAGGSTDTQYF | TGTGCCACCTTAGCGGGGGGAAGCACAGATACGCAGTATTTT
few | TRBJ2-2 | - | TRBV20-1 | CSAREGSLNTGELFF | TGCAGTGCTAGAGAAGGCTCACTGAACACCGGGGAGCTGTTTTTT
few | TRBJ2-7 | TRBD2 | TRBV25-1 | CASLGGGAWEYEQYF | TGTGCCAGCCTCGGGGGGGGAGCGTGGGAATACGAGCAGTACTTC
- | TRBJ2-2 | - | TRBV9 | CASSANPAPTGELFF | TGTGCCAGCAGCGCCAACCCTGCCCCCACCGGGGAGCTGTTTTTT
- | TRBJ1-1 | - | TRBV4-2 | CASSPGGWENTEAFF | TGTGCCAGCAGCCCCGGAGGGTGGGAGAACACTGAAGCTTTCTTT
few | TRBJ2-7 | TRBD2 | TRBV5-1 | CASSLPSGANEQYF | TGCGCCAGCAGCTTGCCTAGCGGGGCCAACGAGCAGTACTTC
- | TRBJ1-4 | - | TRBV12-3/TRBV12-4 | CASSFRVGNELFF | TGTGCCAGCAGTTTCAGGGTGGGGAATGAACTGTTTTTT
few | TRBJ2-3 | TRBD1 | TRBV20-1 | CSAPQGAITDTQYF | TGCAGTGCCCCTCAGGGGGCCATCACAGATACGCAGTATTTT
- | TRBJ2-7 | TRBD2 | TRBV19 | CASRSSGASYEQYF | TGTGCCAGTAGATCGAGCGGGGCCTCCTACGAGCAGTACTTC
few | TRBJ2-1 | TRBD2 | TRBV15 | CATSRATGLAGVNEQFF | TGTGCCACCAGCAGAGCGACAGGACTAGCGGGAGTCAATGAGCAGTTCTTC
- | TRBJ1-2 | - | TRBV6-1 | CATLRIPGYTF | TGTGCCACCCTCAGAATCCCCGGCTACACCTTC
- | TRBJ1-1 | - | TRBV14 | CASSQEFGVGVNTEAFF | TGTGCCAGCAGCCAAGAATTCGGGGTAGGGGTGAACACTGAAGCTTTCTTT
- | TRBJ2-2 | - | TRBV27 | CASSPPWGRFNTGELFF | TGTGCCAGCAGTCCCCCCTGGGGGAGATTTAACACCGGGGAGCTGTTTTTT
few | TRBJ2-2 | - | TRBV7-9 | CASSPWGDTGELFF | TGTGCCAGCAGCCCTTGGGGGGACACCGGGGAGCTGTTTTTT
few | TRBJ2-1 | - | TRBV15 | CATSRDVVANEQFF | TGTGCCACCAGCAGAGACGTGGTGGCTAATGAGCAGTTCTTC
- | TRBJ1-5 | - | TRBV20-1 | CSAADGLRPQHF | TGCAGTGCTGCGGACGGCCTGAGGCCCCAGCATTTT
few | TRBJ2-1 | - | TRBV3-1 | CASSRSLRDTNEQFF | TGTGCCAGCAGCCGATCCCTTAGAGATACAAATGAGCAGTTCTTC
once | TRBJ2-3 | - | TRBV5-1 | CVSAWQDSTDTQYF | TGCGTCAGCGCCTGGCAGGATAGCACAGATACGCAGTATTTT
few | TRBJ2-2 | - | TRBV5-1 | CASSLPTSIGTGELFF | TGCGCCAGCAGCTTACCGACATCGATCGGCACCGGGGAGCTGTTTTTT
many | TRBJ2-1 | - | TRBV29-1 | CSVEGGGSGSYNEQFF | TGCAGCGTTGAAGGGGGTGGAAGCGGCTCCTACAATGAGCAGTTCTTC
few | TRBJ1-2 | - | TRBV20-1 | CSASDRPIYGYTF | TGCAGTGCTAGTGACAGGCCGATCTATGGCTACACCTTC
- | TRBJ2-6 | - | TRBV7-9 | CASSSRRIGGGANVLTF | TGTGCCAGCAGCTCCCGGAGGATAGGTGGTGGGGCCAACGTCCTGACTTTC
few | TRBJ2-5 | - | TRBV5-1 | CASSSGGVLQETQYF | TGCGCCAGCAGCTCTGGGGGCGTCCTCCAAGAGACCCAGTACTTC
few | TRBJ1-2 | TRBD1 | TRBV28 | CASGIGTGVRYTF | TGTGCCAGCGGAATAGGGACAGGGGTACGGTACACCTTC
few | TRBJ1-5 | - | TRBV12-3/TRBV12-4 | CASTVAGSNQPQHF | TGTGCCAGCACGGTGGCGGGGAGCAATCAGCCCCAGCATTTT
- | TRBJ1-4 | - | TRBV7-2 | CASSQGPVEKLFF | TGTGCCAGCAGCCAAGGACCCGTTGAAAAACTGTTTTTT
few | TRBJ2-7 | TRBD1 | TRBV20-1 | CSARDAQGAGEQYF | TGCAGTGCTAGAGACGCTCAGGGGGCAGGGGAGCAGTACTTC
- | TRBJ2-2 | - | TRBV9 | CASSPLHFTNTGELFF | TGTGCCAGCAGCCCTCTTCACTTTACGAACACCGGGGAGCTGTTTTTT
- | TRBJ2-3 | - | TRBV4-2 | CASSQWTEGLTDTQYF | TGTGCCAGCAGCCAATGGACTGAGGGCCTCACAGATACGCAGTATTTT
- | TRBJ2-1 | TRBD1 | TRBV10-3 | CAISGQGRGNEQFF | TGTGCCATCAGTGGACAGGGTCGCGGGAATGAGCAGTTCTTC
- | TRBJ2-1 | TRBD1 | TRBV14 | CASRTGGYNEQFF | TGTGCCAGCAGGACAGGGGGCTACAATGAGCAGTTCTTC
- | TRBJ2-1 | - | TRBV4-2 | CASSRNQLGAYNEQFF | TGTGCCAGCAGCCGTAACCAACTAGGGGCCTACAATGAGCAGTTCTTC
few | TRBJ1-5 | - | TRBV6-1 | CASVSGGLRYQPQHF | TGTGCCAGCGTCTCCGGGGGGTTGAGGTATCAGCCCCAGCATTTT
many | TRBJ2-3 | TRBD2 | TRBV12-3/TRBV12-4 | CASSLGSGGAGNTQYF | TGTGCCAGCAGTTTAGGTAGCGGGGGCGCCGGGAATACGCAGTATTTT
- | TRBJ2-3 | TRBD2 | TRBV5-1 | CASSAGTSGTQGTDTQYF | TGCGCCAGCAGCGCCGGGACTAGCGGGACCCAGGGCACAGATACGCAGTATTTT
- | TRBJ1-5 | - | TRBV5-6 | CASSLTAGPSFNQPQHF | TGTGCCAGCAGCTTGACGGCAGGGCCCTCCTTCAATCAGCCCCAGCATTTT
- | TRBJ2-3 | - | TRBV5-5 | CASNRRGDTQYF | TGTGCCAGCAACCGACGGGGAGATACGCAGTATTTT
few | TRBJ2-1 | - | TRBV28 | CASSLRQNEQFF | TGTGCCAGCAGTTTAAGGCAGAATGAGCAGTTCTTC
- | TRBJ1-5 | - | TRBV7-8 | CASSPNTGPYSNQPQHF | TGTGCCAGCAGCCCGAACACAGGGCCCTATAGCAATCAGCCCCAGCATTTT
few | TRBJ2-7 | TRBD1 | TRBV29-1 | CSVDPNGTGREQYF | TGCAGCGTTGACCCGAACGGGACAGGAAGAGAGCAGTACTTC